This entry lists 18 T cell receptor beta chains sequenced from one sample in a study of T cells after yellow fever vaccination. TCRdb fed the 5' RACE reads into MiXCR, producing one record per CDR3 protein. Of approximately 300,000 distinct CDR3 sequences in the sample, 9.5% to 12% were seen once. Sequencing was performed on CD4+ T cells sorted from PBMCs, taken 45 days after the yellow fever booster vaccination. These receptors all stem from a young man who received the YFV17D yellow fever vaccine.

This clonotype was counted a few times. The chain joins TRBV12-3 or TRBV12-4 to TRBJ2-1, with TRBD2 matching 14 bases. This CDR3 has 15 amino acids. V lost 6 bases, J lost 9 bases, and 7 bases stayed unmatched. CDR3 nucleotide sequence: TGTGCCAGCAGCCGACTAGCGGGGGGGTTCGGTGAGCAGTTCTTC. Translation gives CASSRLAGGFGEQFF.

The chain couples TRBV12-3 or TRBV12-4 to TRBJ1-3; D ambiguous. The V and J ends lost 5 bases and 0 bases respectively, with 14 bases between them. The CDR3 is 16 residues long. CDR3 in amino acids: CASSLNIAPSGNTIYF. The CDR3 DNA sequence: TGTGCCAGCAGTCTCAATATAGCCCCCTCTGGAAACACCATATATTTT.

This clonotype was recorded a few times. The CDR3 coding sequence is TGCGCCAGCAGCTTTTTAGGGACAGGGGGAGAGACCCAGTACTTC. Translation: CASSFLGTGGETQYF. The chain is built from TRBV5-1 and TRBJ2-5; TRBD1 matches 11 bases. The CDR3 is 15 amino acids. Looked up from germline, CDR1 is SGHRS and CDR2 is YFSETQ. J lost 4 bases, V lost 2 bases, and 4 bases had no gene match. Full variable domain (outside the CDR3, taken from reference TRBV5-1 and TRBJ2-5): KAGVTQTPRYLIKTRGQQVTLSCSPISGHRSVSWYQQTPGQGLQFLFEYFSETQRNKGNFPGRFSGRQFSNSRSEMNVSTLELGDSALYLCASSFLGTGGETQYFGPGTRLLVL.

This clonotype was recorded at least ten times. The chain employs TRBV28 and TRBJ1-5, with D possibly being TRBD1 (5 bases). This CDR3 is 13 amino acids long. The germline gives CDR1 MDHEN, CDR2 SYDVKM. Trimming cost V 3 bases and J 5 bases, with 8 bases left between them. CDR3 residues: CASSLAGHQPQHF. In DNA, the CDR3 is TGTGCCAGCAGTTTGGCAGGGCATCAGCCCCAGCATTTT.

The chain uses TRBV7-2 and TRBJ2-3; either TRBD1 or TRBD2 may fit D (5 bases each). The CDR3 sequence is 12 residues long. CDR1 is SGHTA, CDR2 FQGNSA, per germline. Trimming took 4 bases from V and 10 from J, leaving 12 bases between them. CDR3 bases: TGTGCCAGCAGCTCAGATCAGGGACCGCAGTATTTT. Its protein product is CASSSDQGPQYF.

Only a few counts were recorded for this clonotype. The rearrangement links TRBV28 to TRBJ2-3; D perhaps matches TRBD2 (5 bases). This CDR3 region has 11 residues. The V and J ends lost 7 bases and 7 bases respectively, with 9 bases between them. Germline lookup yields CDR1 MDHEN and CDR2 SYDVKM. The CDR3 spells CASTSGYTQYF. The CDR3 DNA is TGTGCCAGCACCTCGGGATATACGCAGTATTTT.

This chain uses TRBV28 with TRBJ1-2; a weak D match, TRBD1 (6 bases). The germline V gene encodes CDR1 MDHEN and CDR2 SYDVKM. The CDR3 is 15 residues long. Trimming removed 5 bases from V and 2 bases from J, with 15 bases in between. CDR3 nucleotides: TGTGCCAGCAGTGTCTACAGGGTTGCAAACTATGGCTACACCTTC. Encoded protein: CASSVYRVANYGYTF.

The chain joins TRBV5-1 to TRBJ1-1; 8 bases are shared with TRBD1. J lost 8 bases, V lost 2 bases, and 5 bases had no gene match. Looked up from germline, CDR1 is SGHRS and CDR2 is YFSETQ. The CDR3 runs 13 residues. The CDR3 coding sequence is TGCGCCAGCAGCTTCGGACAGGGTGGGGAAGCTTTCTTT. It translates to CASSFGQGGEAFF.

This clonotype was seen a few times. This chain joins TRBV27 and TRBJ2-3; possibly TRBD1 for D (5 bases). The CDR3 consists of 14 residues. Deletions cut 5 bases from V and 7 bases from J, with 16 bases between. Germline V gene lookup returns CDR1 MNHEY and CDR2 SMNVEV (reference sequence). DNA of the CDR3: TGTGCCAGCAGTCCATCAACAGGATACTATACGCAGTATTTT. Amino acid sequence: CASSPSTGYYTQYF.

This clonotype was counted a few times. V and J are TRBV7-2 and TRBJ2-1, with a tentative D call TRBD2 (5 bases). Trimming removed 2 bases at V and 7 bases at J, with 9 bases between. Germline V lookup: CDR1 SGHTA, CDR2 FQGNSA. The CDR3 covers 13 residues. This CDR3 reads CASSLRTVNEQFF. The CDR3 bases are TGTGCCAGCAGCTTACGGACTGTTAATGAGCAGTTCTTC.

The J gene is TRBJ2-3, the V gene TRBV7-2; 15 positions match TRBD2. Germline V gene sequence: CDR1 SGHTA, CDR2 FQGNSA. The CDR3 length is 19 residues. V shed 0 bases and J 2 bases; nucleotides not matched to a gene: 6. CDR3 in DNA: TGTGCCAGCAGCTTAGCCCGGACTAGCGGGGGGGCCTCCACAGATACGCAGTATTTT. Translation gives CASSLARTSGGASTDTQYF.

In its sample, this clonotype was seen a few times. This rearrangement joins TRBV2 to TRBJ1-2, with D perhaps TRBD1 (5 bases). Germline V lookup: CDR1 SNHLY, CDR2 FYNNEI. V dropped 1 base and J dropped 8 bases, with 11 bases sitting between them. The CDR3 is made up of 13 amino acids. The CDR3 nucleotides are TGTGCCAGCAGTGAAGACAGGAGTATCGGCTACACCTTC. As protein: CASSEDRSIGYTF.

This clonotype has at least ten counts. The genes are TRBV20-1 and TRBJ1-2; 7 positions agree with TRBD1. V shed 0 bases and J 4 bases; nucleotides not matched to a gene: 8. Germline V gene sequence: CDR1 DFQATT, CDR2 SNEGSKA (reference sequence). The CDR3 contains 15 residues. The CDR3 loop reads CSARDLRGWGYGYTF. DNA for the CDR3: TGCAGTGCTAGAGACCTCAGGGGGTGGGGCTATGGCTACACCTTC.

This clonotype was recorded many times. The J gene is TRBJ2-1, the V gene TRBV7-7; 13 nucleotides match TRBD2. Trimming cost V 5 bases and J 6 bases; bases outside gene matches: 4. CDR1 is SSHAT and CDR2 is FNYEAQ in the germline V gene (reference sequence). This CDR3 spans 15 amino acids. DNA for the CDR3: TGTGCCAGCAGCCCCCGGACTAGCGGGGGCAATGAGCAGTTCTTC. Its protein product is CASSPRTSGGNEQFF.

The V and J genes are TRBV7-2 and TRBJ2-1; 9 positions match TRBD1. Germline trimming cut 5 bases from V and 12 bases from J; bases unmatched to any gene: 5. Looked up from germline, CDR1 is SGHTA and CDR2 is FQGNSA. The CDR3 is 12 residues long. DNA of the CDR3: TGTGCCAGCAGCCGGACAGGGGAGGGGCAGTTCTTC. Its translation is CASSRTGEGQFF.

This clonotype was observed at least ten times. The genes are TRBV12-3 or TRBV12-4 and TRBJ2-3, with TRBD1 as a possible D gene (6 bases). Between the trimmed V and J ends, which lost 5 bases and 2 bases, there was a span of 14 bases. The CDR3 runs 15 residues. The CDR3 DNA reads TGTGCCAGCAGTAGGGGGACCTCTTTCACAGATACGCAGTATTTT. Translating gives CASSRGTSFTDTQYF.

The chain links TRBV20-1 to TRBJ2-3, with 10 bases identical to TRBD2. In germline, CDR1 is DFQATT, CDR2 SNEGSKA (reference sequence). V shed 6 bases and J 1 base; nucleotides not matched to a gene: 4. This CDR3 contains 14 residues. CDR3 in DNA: TGCAGTGCCGAGGGGACTAGCGGCACAGATACGCAGTATTTT. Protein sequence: CSAEGTSGTDTQYF.

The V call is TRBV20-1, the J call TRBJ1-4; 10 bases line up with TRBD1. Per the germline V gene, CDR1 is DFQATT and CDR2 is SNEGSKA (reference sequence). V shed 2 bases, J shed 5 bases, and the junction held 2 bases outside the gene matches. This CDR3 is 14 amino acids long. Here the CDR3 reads CSARLGQGNEKLFF. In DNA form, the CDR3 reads TGCAGTGCTAGATTGGGACAGGGGAATGAAAAACTGTTTTTT.